This T cell receptor beta chain was captured in a study of blood T cells in healthy people across ages. Together with a sample-barcoded 5' primer, a J-beta primer mix was included in a second PCR lasting roughly 6 to 12 cycles. TCRdb recomputed calls from the 5' RACE reads with MiXCR, one row per CDR3 protein. This table has about 930,000 distinct CDR3 sequences, roughly 29% appearing once. The data also belong to a second study, concerning T cells of mothers and their children. That study adds: Persistent microchimeric T cell clones were not found at ~100 per million sensitivity.

The receptor comes from a woman aged 40 to 50 in good health. What was sequenced was blood.

The CDR3 sequence: CASSLEQMAGRGDTQYF. In DNA form, the CDR3 reads TGTGCCAGCAGCTTAGAACAGATGGCGGGGCGGGGAGATACGCAGTATTTT. The V and J genes are TRBV7-2 and TRBJ2-3; tentatively, D is TRBD2 (6 bases). The CDR3 loop spans 17 amino acids. The germline gives CDR1 SGHTA, CDR2 FQGNSA. V was shortened by 1 base and J by 5 bases, with 19 bases between the two germline ends.